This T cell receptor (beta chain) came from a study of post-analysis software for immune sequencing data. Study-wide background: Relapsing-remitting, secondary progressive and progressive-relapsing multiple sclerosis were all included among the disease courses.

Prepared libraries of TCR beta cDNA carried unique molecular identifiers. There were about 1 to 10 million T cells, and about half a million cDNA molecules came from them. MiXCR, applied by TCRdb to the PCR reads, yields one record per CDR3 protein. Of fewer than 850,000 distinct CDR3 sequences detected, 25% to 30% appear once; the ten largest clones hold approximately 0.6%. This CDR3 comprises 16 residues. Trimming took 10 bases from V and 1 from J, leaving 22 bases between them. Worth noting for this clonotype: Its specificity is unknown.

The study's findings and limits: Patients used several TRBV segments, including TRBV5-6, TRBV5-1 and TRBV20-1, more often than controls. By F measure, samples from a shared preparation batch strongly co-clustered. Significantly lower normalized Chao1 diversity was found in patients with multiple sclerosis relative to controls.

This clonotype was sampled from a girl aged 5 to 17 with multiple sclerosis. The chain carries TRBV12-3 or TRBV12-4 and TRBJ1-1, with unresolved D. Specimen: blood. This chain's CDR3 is CANNFGVLPPNTEAFF. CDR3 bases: TGTGCCAACAACTTTGGGGTACTCCCGCCGAACACTGAAGCTTTCTTT.